This T cell receptor beta chain was identified during a study of CD8 T cells in Susac syndrome. The ends were cut back, 5 bases at V and 0 bases at J, with 8 bases in the middle. Germline CDR1 is SEHNR and CDR2 is FQNEAQ (reference sequence). This CDR3 comprises 14 residues. Peripheral blood CD8+ and CD4+ T cells were profiled by TCR beta sequencing. Healthy donors served as age- and sex-matched controls. The authors negatively isolated CD8+ and CD4+ T cells and FACS-enriched TEMRA cells. Reverse transcription used roughly 0.5 to 1 ug RNA and random hexamers. TCRdb reanalysed the immunoSEQ multiplex PCR reads using MiXCR and keeps one entry per CDR3 protein. This sample carries 110,000 or so distinct CDR3 sequences, approximately 94% of them seen once, and the ten largest clones take about 0.089%.

This receptor was identified in a human donor in good health. The chain employs TRBV7-9 and TRBJ2-4, with unresolved D. The sample comprised CD4+ T cells from PBMCs. The CDR3 nucleotides read TGTGCCAGCAGCCTCGACGGAGCCAAAAACATTCAGTACTTC. Amino acids: CASSLDGAKNIQYF.